These 32 T cell receptor beta chains were all obtained from the same sample, sequenced in a study of T-cell memory formation after mild COVID-19. TCRdb passed the 5' RACE reads through MiXCR, listing each CDR3 protein once. The table shows 250,000 to 350,000 distinct CDR3 sequences, with 15% to 20% occurring only once. Sequenced sample: PBMCs or a T cell subset sorted from them (not recorded which). These receptors came from a man aged 18 to 35 who had mild COVID-19 (a few samples of this study predate the infection). Cell type and time point are not known.

In its sample, this clonotype was seen a few times. The chain joins TRBV11-2 to TRBJ2-3, with a tentative D call TRBD2 (6 bases). The CDR3 is 15 residues long. The germline V gene encodes CDR1 SGHAT and CDR2 FQNNGV. V lost 3 bases and J lost 2, with 12 bases in between. The CDR3 loop is CASSFGGGPTDTQYF. Written as DNA, the CDR3 is TGTGCCAGCAGCTTCGGGGGAGGACCCACAGATACGCAGTATTTT.

The chain carries TRBV5-1 and TRBJ2-5; D is undetermined. V dropped 5 bases and J dropped 1 base, with 6 bases sitting between them. This CDR3 region has 12 residues. Germline V gives CDR1 SGHRS, CDR2 YFSETQ. The CDR3 protein is CASSQTQETQYF. The DNA for the CDR3 is TGCGCCAGCAGTCAGACCCAAGAGACCCAGTACTTC.

This clonotype was observed a single time. The chain is built from TRBV2 and TRBJ2-5, with 9 bases identical to TRBD2. Germline trimming cut 10 bases from V and 1 base from J; bases unmatched to any gene: 7. The CDR3 is 14 residues long. Germline loops: CDR1 SNHLY, CDR2 FYNNEI. CDR3 loop: CAICAGGVQETQYF. In nucleotides, the CDR3 is TGTGCCATCTGTGCGGGGGGGGTCCAAGAGACCCAGTACTTC.

The V gene is TRBV4-3, the J gene TRBJ2-5, with a tentative D call TRBD2 (6 bases). V was shortened by 2 bases and J by 2 bases, with 12 bases between the two germline ends. The CDR3 spans 15 residues. Germline values: CDR1 LGHNA, CDR2 YSLEER. CDR3 in amino acids: CASSQNPGLQETQYF. The CDR3 nucleotides read TGCGCCAGCAGCCAAAATCCGGGACTTCAAGAGACCCAGTACTTC.

V gene TRBV7-2 combines with J gene TRBJ2-6, with 7 bases aligning to TRBD2. CDR3 length equals 17 residues. V lost 9 bases to trimming and J lost 0 bases; unmatched junction nucleotides: 11. Germline V gene sequence: CDR1 SGHTA, CDR2 FQGNSA. The CDR3 DNA sequence: TGTGCCAGTTCAACCTGGGGGGGGAGCTCTGGGGCCAACGTCCTGACTTTC. Translating it yields CASSTWGGSSGANVLTF.

This clonotype occurred a few times. The V gene is TRBV7-9, the J gene TRBJ2-1, with TRBD2 matching 13 bases. The CDR3 runs 17 residues. With 2 bases clipped from V and 5 bases from J, the junction kept 6 bases outside the gene matches. The germline gives CDR1 SEHNR, CDR2 FQNEAQ (reference sequence). The CDR3 nucleotides read TGTGCCAGCAGCTTATCAACTAGCGGGGGGGCCCACAATGAGCAGTTCTTC. This sequence encodes CASSLSTSGGAHNEQFF.

The chain has TRBV28 and TRBJ1-2; no definite D call. The CDR3 totals 12 residues. The V and J ends lost 8 bases and 1 base respectively, with 8 bases between them. CDR1 MDHEN and CDR2 SYDVKM come from the germline V gene. The CDR3 sequence: CASGGFNYGYTF. The CDR3 nucleotides are TGTGCCAGCGGCGGCTTTAACTATGGCTACACCTTC.

This clonotype showed up many times. The chain is built from TRBV4-2 and TRBJ1-6; D ambiguous. The CDR3 is 15 residues long. V lost 0 bases and J 13 bases, leaving 16 bases between the germline ends. CDR1 LGHNA and CDR2 YNFKEQ come from the germline V gene. The CDR3 here is CASSQDPGPEEPLHF. The CDR3 nucleotides read TGTGCCAGCAGCCAAGATCCCGGTCCGGAGGAGCCCCTCCACTTT.

The chain couples TRBV7-3 to TRBJ1-2; TRBD1 matches 7 bases. The germline gives CDR1 SGHTA, CDR2 FQGTGA. The ends lost 2 bases at V and 4 bases at J; junction bases unmatched: 19. The CDR3 runs to 19 residues. Here the CDR3 reads CASSLYGRGTRGLSYGYTF. The CDR3 nucleotides read TGTGCCAGCAGCTTATACGGCAGGGGGACGCGGGGGCTTAGCTATGGCTACACCTTC.

The chain joins TRBV7-3 to TRBJ2-5, with a possible D match to TRBD2 (7 bases). Germline CDR1 is SGHTA and CDR2 is FQGTGA. Trimming shortened V by 0 bases and J by 1 base, and 12 bases separated the two germline ends. The CDR3 sequence is 16 residues long. The CDR3 loop is CASSLTGAGAQETQYF. CDR3 coding DNA: TGTGCCAGCAGCTTAACGGGGGCGGGGGCCCAAGAGACCCAGTACTTC.

This clonotype was picked up one time. The chain carries TRBV6-6 and TRBJ2-7; 8 nucleotides match TRBD1. Looked up from germline, CDR1 is MNHNY and CDR2 is SVGAGI (reference sequence). The CDR3 loop spans 11 amino acids. In DNA form, the CDR3 reads TGTGCCGGCAGGCAGGGGGCTCGGCAGTACGTC. It translates to CAGRQGARQYV.

This chain joins TRBV6-5 and TRBJ2-1; TRBD2 matches at 9 bases. J gave up 5 bases and V 5 bases, and 13 bases lay outside the gene matches. The CDR3 is made up of 17 amino acids. Germline loops: CDR1 MNHEY, CDR2 SVGAGI. CDR3: CASSPTGGAGGHNEQFF. The CDR3 nucleotides read TGTGCCAGCAGTCCCACGGGAGGAGCGGGGGGCCACAATGAGCAGTTCTTC.

This clonotype was counted a few times. This chain uses TRBV20-1 with TRBJ2-3, with D uncertain. Trimming took 5 bases from V and 0 from J, leaving 9 bases between them. Germline lookup yields CDR1 DFQATT and CDR2 SNEGSKA (reference sequence). The CDR3 loop spans 13 amino acids. CDR3 sequence: CSAEDRSTDTQYF. The CDR3 nucleotides are TGCAGTGCTGAAGACCGAAGCACAGATACGCAGTATTTT.

The J gene is TRBJ2-2, the V gene TRBV29-1, with 9 positions matching TRBD1. The germline gives CDR1 SQVTM, CDR2 ANQGSEA. The V gene end was trimmed by 4 bases and the J gene end by 6 bases; junction bases not matched to a gene: 15. The CDR3 sequence is 17 residues long. CDR3 DNA: TGCAGCGTTGCCGGGACAGGGATTGGAGGGGAGCCCGGGGAGCTGTTTTTT. Its translation: CSVAGTGIGGEPGELFF.

This clonotype was picked up a small number of times. The rearrangement joins TRBV7-9 to TRBJ2-5; D possibly matches TRBD1 or TRBD2 (5 bases each). The CDR3 is 16 amino acids. CDR1 is SEHNR and CDR2 is FQNEAQ in the germline V gene (reference sequence). V lost 5 bases and J lost 2, with 18 bases in between. The DNA of the CDR3 is TGTGCCAGCAGCAAATCCCTTCTGGGACCGCAAGAGACCCAGTACTTC. Protein: CASSKSLLGPQETQYF. Looking up the rest from reference TRBV7-9 and TRBJ2-5 gives the full variable domain: DTGVSQNPRHKITKRGQNVTFRCDPISEHNRLYWYRQTLGQGPEFLTYFQNEAQLEKSRLLSDRFSAERPKGSFSTLEIQRTEQGDSAMYLCASSKSLLGPQETQYFGPGTRLLVL.

This clonotype showed up just a few times. V is TRBV5-1 and J is TRBJ2-2; a possible D gene is TRBD2 (7 bases). Trimming stripped 7 bases from V and 0 bases from J, with 13 bases between. Per germline, CDR1 SGHRS and CDR2 YFSETQ. The CDR3 covers 15 residues. The CDR3 protein is CASVVGGPNTGELFF. The CDR3 bases are TGCGCCAGCGTAGTCGGGGGGCCGAACACCGGGGAGCTGTTTTTT.

This clonotype has a handful of counts. The chain carries TRBV10-2 and TRBJ1-1; D call uncertain. Per germline, CDR1 WSHSY and CDR2 SAAADI. V dropped 6 bases and J dropped 11 bases, with 13 bases sitting between them. The CDR3 runs to 11 residues. The CDR3 reads CASRDGAPAFF. CDR3 nucleotide sequence: TGCGCCAGCAGGGACGGCGCCCCGGCTTTCTTT.

The rearrangement links TRBV4-2 to TRBJ2-3; 12 nucleotides line up with TRBD2. With 0 bases clipped from V and 5 bases from J, the junction kept 9 bases outside the gene matches. Germline CDR1 LGHNA, CDR2 YNFKEQ. This CDR3 has 18 amino acids. The CDR3 protein is CASSQDRASGGAVDTQYF. For the CDR3, the DNA is TGTGCCAGCAGCCAAGATAGGGCTAGCGGGGGGGCAGTAGATACGCAGTATTTT.

This clonotype was seen a handful of times. A read error may produce the germline difference seen at one junction end. This chain connects TRBV7-9 to TRBJ1-2; 7 bases agree with TRBD1. The CDR3 contains 19 residues. Germline V gene sequence: CDR1 SEHNR, CDR2 FQNEAQ (reference sequence). The CDR3 DNA is TGTGCAAGCAGCTTAGGTACTAGGACCGGGACAGACAGACTCTATGGCTACACCTTC. Protein sequence: CASSLGTRTGTDRLYGYTF.

This chain joins TRBV7-2 and TRBJ2-1, with 8 positions matching TRBD2. V lost 5 bases to trimming and J lost 3 bases; unmatched junction nucleotides: 12. In germline, CDR1 is SGHTA, CDR2 FQGNSA. The CDR3 length is 17 residues. The CDR3 region has the DNA TGTGCCAGCAGCCCGAGCCGAGGGCTAGCGGGCTACAATGAGCAGTTCTTC. Translating gives CASSPSRGLAGYNEQFF.

The gene calls are TRBV27 and TRBJ2-2, with D tentatively TRBD2 (6 bases). V was pared by 8 bases and J by 1 base, with 11 bases between. This CDR3 region has 14 residues. Germline lookup yields CDR1 MNHEY and CDR2 SMNVEV (reference sequence). The CDR3 reads CASGGIMNTGELFF. CDR3 sequence (DNA): TGTGCCAGCGGCGGGATAATGAACACCGGGGAGCTGTTTTTT.

The chain is built from TRBV11-3 and TRBJ2-5; no definite D call. CDR3 length: 13 amino acids. The germline V and J ends were trimmed by 0 bases and 5 bases, with 7 bases remaining between them. CDR1 is SGHNT and CDR2 is YENEEA in the germline V gene. The CDR3 reads CASSLDQSETQYF. CDR3 DNA sequence: TGTGCCAGCAGCTTAGATCAGAGTGAGACCCAGTACTTC.

This clonotype has only a few counts. The CDR3 coding sequence is TGTGCCAGCAGCCTAGGTCTGGTACACTATGAGCAGTTCTTC. Translating it yields CASSLGLVHYEQFF. The genes are TRBV12-3 or TRBV12-4 and TRBJ2-1, with D uncertain. CDR3 size: 14 residues. The germline V and J ends were trimmed by 6 bases and 8 bases, with 17 bases remaining between them.

The chain recombines TRBV18 with TRBJ2-1; D gene ambiguous. CDR1 and CDR2 from the germline V gene are KGHSH and LQKENI. The V gene lost 1 base and the J gene lost 5 bases, with 9 bases spanning the gap. The CDR3 spans 14 residues. The CDR3 bases are TGTGCCAGCTCACCACAGCAAGAGGACAATGAGCAGTTCTTC. Amino acid sequence: CASSPQQEDNEQFF. The full variable domain, completed using reference TRBV18 and TRBJ2-1, is NAGVMQNPRHLVRRRGQEARLRCSPMKGHSHVYWYRQLPEEGLKFMVYLQKENIIDESGMPKERFSAEFPKEGPSILRIQQVVRGDSAAYFCASSPQQEDNEQFFGPGTRLTVL.

V gene TRBV7-2 combines with J gene TRBJ2-2; D is unresolved. Trimming took 7 bases from V and 4 from J, leaving 7 bases between them. This CDR3 region has 12 residues. Germline V gives CDR1 SGHTA, CDR2 FQGNSA. CDR3: CASNWGTGELFF. In DNA form, the CDR3 reads TGTGCCAGCAATTGGGGCACCGGGGAGCTGTTTTTT.

This clonotype has more than one count but fewer than ten. The chain combines TRBV6-2 or TRBV6-3 with TRBJ2-7; D uncertain. The CDR3 is 12 residues long. V lost 4 bases to trimming and J lost 4 bases, with 8 bases between them. Germline CDR1 MNHEY, CDR2 SVGEGT. The chain's CDR3 is CASSSDGYEQYV. Here the CDR3 DNA reads TGTGCCAGCAGTTCGGACGGGTACGAGCAGTACGTC.

V and J are TRBV15 and TRBJ1-6; D not certain. CDR1 LNHNV and CDR2 YYDKDF come from the germline V gene (reference sequence). This CDR3 spans 13 amino acids. V was clipped by 3 bases and J by 8 bases, with 8 bases between them. CDR3 DNA sequence: TGTGCCACCAGCAGCCTGGGTGATTCACCCCTCCACTTT. Protein sequence: CATSSLGDSPLHF.

This clonotype was observed at least ten times. The J gene is TRBJ2-5, the V gene TRBV11-2, with TRBD2 as a possible D gene (7 bases). CDR3 size: 16 residues. Germline V gives CDR1 SGHAT, CDR2 FQNNGV. V lost 5 bases to trimming and J lost 3 bases, with 19 bases between them. The CDR3 DNA follows: TGTGCCAGCAGCCTGCCGATCGGGGGGCAAAAAGAGACCCAGTACTTC. This translates into CASSLPIGGQKETQYF.

The J gene is TRBJ1-5, the V gene TRBV18, with D unresolved. Germline loops: CDR1 KGHSH, CDR2 LQKENI. V shed 3 bases and J shed 5 bases, with 8 bases lying between them. CDR3 length equals 13 residues. CDR3 protein: CASSPLQDQPQHF. DNA for the CDR3: TGTGCCAGCTCACCCCTCCAGGATCAGCCCCAGCATTTT. Full variable domain (outside the CDR3, taken from reference TRBV18 and TRBJ1-5): NAGVMQNPRHLVRRRGQEARLRCSPMKGHSHVYWYRQLPEEGLKFMVYLQKENIIDESGMPKERFSAEFPKEGPSILRIQQVVRGDSAAYFCASSPLQDQPQHFGDGTRLSIL.

This clonotype was seen just once. This chain uses TRBV10-3 with TRBJ1-1; D ambiguous. Trimming pared 2 bases from V and 2 bases from J, leaving 6 bases between. Germline CDR1 ENHRY, CDR2 SYGVKD. There are 13 residues in the CDR3. DNA of the CDR3: TGTGCCATCAGTGAGGATAGAAACACTGAAGCTTTCTTT. Translating it yields CAISEDRNTEAFF.

V is TRBV6-1 and J is TRBJ1-5; 8 nucleotides line up with TRBD1. CDR3 length equals 14 residues. Unmatched junction bases numbered 3, after V lost 4 bases and J lost 4 bases. The germline gives CDR1 MNHNS, CDR2 SASEGT. The CDR3 spells CASSVYRGNQPQHF. The DNA of the CDR3 is TGTGCCAGCAGTGTCTACAGGGGGAATCAGCCCCAGCATTTT.

The sample holds a few counts of this clonotype. J is TRBJ1-5 and V is TRBV20-1, with D unclear. The V and J ends lost 2 bases and 3 bases respectively, with 8 bases between them. The CDR3 is 13 amino acids. The V gene's germline CDR1 is DFQATT and CDR2 SNEGSKA (reference sequence). This chain's CDR3 is CSARSSLNQPQHF. The CDR3 coding sequence is TGCAGTGCTAGATCCAGTCTCAATCAGCCCCAGCATTTT.